Shown below are 25 T cell receptor beta chains from a single sample sequenced in a study of Ad26.COV2.S vaccination and SARS-CoV-2 variants. The method was immunoSEQ multiplex PCR; TCRdb's version includes in-frame clones alone and lacks a portion of them. The sample yields about 98,000 clones, 80% seen once. The starting material was peripheral blood, obtained after recovery from COVID-19. The receptors stem from a human donor who had recovered from COVID-19.

The count of this clone is one. J is TRBJ2-2 and V is TRBV27, with unresolved D. The CDR3 length is 12 residues. V lost 11 bases and J lost 6, with 13 bases in between. Germline-derived CDR1 and CDR2 are MNHEY and SMNVEV (reference sequence). This CDR3 reads CAAPGGAGELFF. In DNA, the CDR3 is TGTGCCGCCCCGGGCGGAGCCGGGGAGCTGTTTTTT.

This chain connects TRBV28 to TRBJ1-5; D call uncertain. Trimming stripped 3 bases from V and 0 bases from J, with 9 bases between. The CDR3 extends over 15 amino acids. Germline-derived CDR1 and CDR2 are MDHEN and SYDVKM. The CDR3 here is CASSLGGNSNQPQHF. CDR3 nucleotides: TGTGCCAGCAGTTTGGGCGGGAATAGCAATCAGCCCCAGCATTTT.

The chain uses TRBV11-3 and TRBJ1-1, with TRBD1 as a possible D gene (6 bases). This CDR3 is built from 14 residues. Germline values: CDR1 SGHNT, CDR2 YENEEA. V lost 3 bases and J 1 base, leaving 9 bases between the germline ends. CDR3 DNA: TGTGCCAGCAGCTTGACAGGTGGGAACACTGAAGCTTTCTTT. Encoded protein: CASSLTGGNTEAFF.

The chain employs TRBV25-1 and TRBJ1-1; D may be TRBD1 (5 bases). CDR3 size: 15 residues. CDR1 is MGHDK and CDR2 is SYGVNS in the germline V gene. The V end was cut by 7 bases, the J end by 1 base, with 16 bases between. This CDR3 is CASNHRRGENTEAFF. The CDR3 DNA follows: TGTGCCAGCAACCATCGGCGGGGCGAGAACACTGAAGCTTTCTTT.

This clone is labeled as medium-sized. This rearrangement joins TRBV27 to TRBJ2-2; tentatively, D is TRBD2 (5 bases). Germline V lookup: CDR1 MNHEY, CDR2 SMNVEV (reference sequence). This CDR3 contains 15 residues. The germline V and J ends were trimmed by 3 bases and 1 base, with 9 bases remaining between them. The CDR3 sequence: CASSFADWNTGELFF. CDR3 DNA sequence: TGTGCCAGCAGTTTCGCGGACTGGAACACCGGGGAGCTGTTTTTT.

The genes are TRBV3-1 (or the pseudogene TRBV3-2) and TRBJ2-2; 8 positions match TRBD2. The CDR3 loop spans 18 amino acids. V lost 4 bases, J lost 0 bases, and 10 bases stayed unmatched. Germline V gives CDR1 LGHDT, CDR2 YNNKEL (reference sequence). CDR3 DNA sequence: TGTGCCAGCAGCCCCCCACAGCGGGGGCCCGCGAACACCGGGGAGCTGTTTTTT. It specifies CASSPPQRGPANTGELFF.

This chain connects TRBV19 to TRBJ1-2; D is possibly TRBD1 (6 bases). Germline-derived CDR1 and CDR2 are LNHDA and SQIVND (reference sequence). The CDR3 length is 16 residues. V was shortened by 6 bases and J by 7 bases, with 24 bases between the two germline ends. The CDR3 loop reads CASSPTQGIVGVGYTF. CDR3 sequence (DNA): TGTGCCAGTAGCCCCACACAGGGTATCGTCGGAGTTGGCTACACCTTC.

V is TRBV5-1 and J is TRBJ2-3; D unclear. The ends were cut back, 0 bases at V and 3 bases at J, with 8 bases in the middle. Germline lookup yields CDR1 SGHRS and CDR2 YFSETQ. CDR3 length: 14 amino acids. The CDR3 DNA is TGCGCCAGCAGCTTGGTGGGCGCGACAGATACGCAGTATTTT. It codes for CASSLVGATDTQYF.

The chain has TRBV21-1 and TRBJ2-7; the D call TRBD1 from the table was never checked on the DNA. TRBV21-1 is termed a pseudogene. The CDR3 length is 14 residues. The CDR3 loop reads CASPPPGGRLEQYF. The CDR3 coding sequence is TGTGCCAGCCCCCCCCCAGGGGGGCGGCTCGAGCAGTACTTC.

The rearrangement uses TRBV18 and TRBJ2-7, with D maybe TRBD1 (6 bases). The ends were cut back, 1 base at V and 2 bases at J, with 9 bases in the middle. Per germline, CDR1 KGHSH and CDR2 LQKENI. This CDR3 spans 14 amino acids. The CDR3 region is CASSPRTDPYEQYF. The CDR3 DNA follows: TGTGCCAGCTCACCACGGACAGACCCCTACGAGCAGTACTTC.

This chain uses TRBV2 with TRBJ2-5; TRBD2 is a possible D gene (5 bases). This CDR3 contains 13 residues. CDR1 SNHLY and CDR2 FYNNEI come from the germline V gene. With 7 bases removed from V and 0 bases from J, the gap between germline ends came to 9 bases. The DNA of the CDR3 is TGTGCCAGCAATCTAGCAGACCAAGAGACCCAGTACTTC. It yields the protein CASNLADQETQYF.

As to this clone: Additional DNA sequences in this sample encode the identical CDR3. This sequence joins TRBV29-1 and TRBJ2-3; D gene unclear. V lost 4 bases and J 1 base, leaving 9 bases between the germline ends. The CDR3 runs to 13 residues. Germline V gives CDR1 SQVTM, CDR2 ANQGSEA. The CDR3 coding sequence is TGCAGCGTTGTCGGCCAGGGCACAGATACGCAGTATTTT. It translates to CSVVGQGTDTQYF.

This chain connects TRBV11-2 to TRBJ1-6; D not certain. The CDR3 has 14 amino acids. V was trimmed by 5 bases and J by 8 bases, leaving 13 bases between them. CDR1 is SGHAT and CDR2 is FQNNGV in the germline V gene. CDR3 in DNA: TGTGCCAGCAGCCCCCACCCTCGTGATTCACCCCTCCACTTT. It is translated as CASSPHPRDSPLHF.

This chain joins TRBV4-3 and TRBJ1-5, with D unclear. CDR1 is LGHNA, CDR2 YSLEER, per germline. CDR3 length: 16 residues. The V end was cut by 1 base, the J end by 5 bases, with 15 bases between. CDR3: CASSQGRTGYYQPQHF. In DNA, the CDR3 is TGCGCCAGCAGCCAAGGCCGGACGGGCTACTATCAGCCCCAGCATTTT.

The CDR3 loop reads CASSSIQGALDKNIQYF. The CDR3 DNA sequence: TGTGCCAGCAGTTCCATCCAGGGGGCGCTTGACAAAAACATTCAGTACTTC. The J gene is TRBJ2-4, the V gene TRBV6-2 or TRBV6-3; the match to TRBD1 covers 8 bases. V trimming: 4 bases; J trimming: 3 bases; junction bases outside the gene matches: 11. Germline assignment: CDR1 MNHEY and CDR2 SVGEGT. The CDR3 is 17 residues long.

The chain employs TRBV6-5 and TRBJ1-5; D remains ambiguous. The V and J ends lost 4 bases and 5 bases respectively, with 3 bases between them. The CDR3 covers 11 residues. The germline CDR1 and CDR2 sequences are MNHEY and SVGAGI. The CDR3 DNA sequence: TGTGCCAGCAGTTCCGATCAGCCCCAGCATTTT. It translates to CASSSDQPQHF.

This sequence joins TRBV15 and TRBJ2-3; possibly TRBD1 for D (5 bases). CDR1 LNHNV and CDR2 YYDKDF come from the germline V gene (reference sequence). The CDR3 spans 12 residues. Trimming cost V 5 bases and J 11 bases, with 14 bases left between them. CDR3 in DNA: TGTGCCACCAGCGGTGACAGTTTAAAGCAGTATTTT. Its protein is CATSGDSLKQYF.

This chain connects TRBV27 to TRBJ2-3; D tentatively fits TRBD1 or TRBD2 (5 bases each). Trimming shortened V by 4 bases and J by 1 base, and 9 bases separated the two germline ends. The V gene's germline CDR1 is MNHEY and CDR2 SMNVEV (reference sequence). The CDR3 covers 14 residues. DNA for the CDR3: TGTGCCAGCAGTTGGGGGAGTCGCACAGATACGCAGTATTTT. This codes for CASSWGSRTDTQYF.

The rearrangement links TRBV28 to TRBJ1-5; D is undetermined. CDR1 is MDHEN, CDR2 SYDVKM, per germline. This CDR3 spans 12 amino acids. Trimming removed 2 bases from V and 5 bases from J, with 4 bases in between. CDR3 coding DNA: TGTGCCAGCAGTTTACGTGATCAGCCCCAGCATTTT. As protein: CASSLRDQPQHF.

The rearrangement joins TRBV24-1 to TRBJ2-3, with a tentative D call TRBD2 (6 bases). The germline CDR1 and CDR2 sequences are KGHDR and SFDVKD. The germline V and J ends were trimmed by 5 bases and 2 bases, with 16 bases remaining between them. The CDR3 spans 16 residues. The CDR3 spells CATSGRGGLLTDTQYF. In nucleotides, the CDR3 is TGTGCCACCAGTGGACGTGGGGGGTTGCTCACAGATACGCAGTATTTT.

This clone was seen a handful of times. The chain recombines TRBV12-5 with TRBJ2-2; D might be TRBD1 (6 bases). The CDR3 sequence is 16 residues long. Per the germline V gene, CDR1 is LGHNT and CDR2 is FRNRAP. Trimming took off 0 bases at V and 1 base at J, with 9 bases between the two ends. DNA of the CDR3: TGTGCTAGTGGTTTGGTACGGGGACAGAACACCGGGGAGCTGTTTTTT. This gives the protein CASGLVRGQNTGELFF.

In its sample, this clone ranks as medium-sized. The CDR3 DNA reads TGTGCCAGCAGCCCCTGGACTAGCGGCTCCTACGAGCAGTACTTC. This translates into CASSPWTSGSYEQYF. This chain links TRBV14 with TRBJ2-7; 10 nucleotides match TRBD2. Per germline, CDR1 SGHDN and CDR2 FVKESK. This CDR3 contains 15 residues. Unmatched junction bases numbered 3, after V lost 4 bases and J lost 0 bases.

DNA of the CDR3: TGTGCCAGCAGCAGGCGGGGCTCTGGAAACACCATATATTTT. Residues: CASSRRGSGNTIYF. This chain links TRBV5-6 with TRBJ1-3; D uncertain. The V and J ends lost 4 bases and 0 bases respectively, with 8 bases between them. This CDR3 region has 14 residues. Germline V gives CDR1 SGHDT, CDR2 YYEEEE.

The chain carries TRBV11-2 and TRBJ1-3, with D possibly TRBD1 on 6 matching bases. The V end lost 3 bases, the J end lost 8 bases, and 14 bases lay between the germline ends. CDR1 is SGHAT and CDR2 is FQNNGV in the germline V gene. The CDR3 extends over 14 amino acids. CDR3 amino acids: CASSFGTGLDTIYF. As DNA, the CDR3 is TGTGCCAGCAGCTTTGGTACAGGGCTGGACACCATATATTTT.

This rearrangement joins TRBV4-3 to TRBJ2-3; TRBD1 or TRBD2 may be the D gene (6 bases each). The CDR3 spans 17 residues. Trimming shortened V by 1 base and J by 0 bases, and 14 bases separated the two germline ends. Germline values: CDR1 LGHNA, CDR2 YSLEER. The CDR3 bases are TGCGCCAGCAGCCAAGGGTACTGGGGGGCCAGCACAGATACGCAGTATTTT. As protein: CASSQGYWGASTDTQYF.